This T cell receptor beta chain was documented in a study of graft-versus-host responses after intestinal transplantation. Study-level background: Recipients were given multivisceral, liver-intestinal, or isolated intestinal transplants. Study outcomes and limitations: Early post-transplant HvG declines tracked with peak circulating GvH clone levels. In recipient marrow, GvH clones were found, and some appeared first in ileum or blood.

As to this clone: Its antigen is as yet unknown.

The data were produced by immunoSEQ multiplex PCR, yet TCRdb's version contains in-frame clones alone and is incomplete. The sample has 70,000 to 95,000 clones; 90% to 95% are singletons. The sequenced sample was unstimulated CD8+ T cells sorted from spleen or lymph node cells, obtained before transplant. The receptor was isolated from a human donor who was the organ donor for an intestinal transplant.

The CDR3 region has the DNA TGTGCCAGCTCACCGCAGGGGGCGATCGATGGCTACACCTTC. Its translation is CASSPQGAIDGYTF. The chain couples TRBV18 to TRBJ1-2; TRBD1 matches 8 bases. Germline CDR1 reads KGHSH; CDR2 reads LQKENI. J gave up 6 bases and V 3 bases, and 6 bases lay outside the gene matches. The CDR3 sequence is 14 residues long.